This TCR beta chain emerged from a study of blood T cell repertoires in COVID-19. The sample holds one count of this clone. Per the germline V gene, CDR1 is MGHRA and CDR2 is YSYEKL. Trimming stripped 5 bases from V and 0 bases from J, with 13 bases between. The CDR3 totals 15 residues. TCRdb's copy holds only in-frame clones and misses some; the assay was immunoSEQ multiplex PCR. The profile shows about 42,000 clones, roughly 84% of them singletons. This clonotype was sampled from a man aged 65-85 years with acute or convalescent COVID-19. The chain recombines TRBV4-1 with TRBJ2-5; weak D call: TRBD2 (5 bases). Sequenced sample: peripheral blood. The CDR3 spells CASSGSGTYQETQYF. The CDR3 region has the DNA TGCGCCAGCAGCGGGAGCGGTACGTACCAAGAGACCCAGTACTTC.